The rows below give T cell receptor beta chains drawn from one sample of a study of T cell changes during pregnancy in multiple sclerosis. Profiling relied on immunoSEQ multiplex PCR, and the TCRdb table lists in-frame clones only, not all of them. The data show about 42,000 clones, more than 85% seen once. This sample comprised CD4+ T cells from peripheral blood mononuclear cells, obtained in the second trimester of pregnancy. These receptors were taken from a female donor in good health, enrolled as a control in a pregnancy study. CDR3s include the opening cysteine and the closing phenylalanine or tryptophan. A D gene is named only where the DNA matches it firmly. Clone size is not always given. Where it is, it says once, few, many or a class for expanded clones.

J gene: TRBJ1-1; V gene: TRBV5-1; D gene: NA; clone size: NA; CDR3 DNA: TGCGCCAGCAGCTTGGCGGGGGGGATGAACACTGAAGCTTTCTTT; CDR3 protein: CASSLAGGMNTEAFF
J gene: TRBJ2-5; V gene: TRBV5-4; D gene: TRBD1; clone size: NA; CDR3 DNA: TGTGCCAGCAGCTTCGACAGGGGACAGACCCAGTACTTC; CDR3 protein: CASSFDRGQTQYF
J gene: TRBJ2-7; V gene: TRBV5-1; D gene: TRBD2; clone size: NA; CDR3 DNA: TGCGCCAGCAGCTTGGTGTCTAGCGGGGGAGCCTACGAGCAGTACTTC; CDR3 protein: CASSLVSSGGAYEQYF
J gene: TRBJ1-2; V gene: TRBV19; D gene: TRBD1; clone size: NA; CDR3 DNA: TGTGCCAGTAGTAGGACAGGGGAAAACTATGGCTACACCTTC; CDR3 protein: CASSRTGENYGYTF
J gene: TRBJ2-7; V gene: TRBV27; D gene: NA; clone size: NA; CDR3 DNA: TGTGCCAGCAGTTTACGACGCGGGCCCGCCTACGAGCAGTACTTC; CDR3 protein: CASSLRRGPAYEQYF
J gene: TRBJ1-2; V gene: TRBV11-2; D gene: TRBD1; clone size: NA; CDR3 DNA: TGTGCCAGCAGCTTAGCCGGGACAGGACTGAAAAAGGACACCTTC; CDR3 protein: CASSLAGTGLKKDTF
J gene: TRBJ1-5; V gene: TRBV7-8; D gene: TRBD1; clone size: NA; CDR3 DNA: TGTGCCAGCAGCTCGACAGGGATCGGCAATCAGCCCCAGCATTTT; CDR3 protein: CASSSTGIGNQPQHF
J gene: TRBJ2-7; V gene: TRBV21-1; D gene: NA; clone size: NA; CDR3 DNA: TGTGCCAGCAGCTTCAGACTAGCGGGAGGGCTTTCCTACGAGCAGTACTTC; CDR3 protein: CASSFRLAGGLSYEQYF
J gene: TRBJ2-2; V gene: TRBV27; D gene: NA; clone size: NA; CDR3 DNA: TGTGCCAGCAGTCCCCGGGACACATACTCCGGGGAGCTGTTTTTT; CDR3 protein: CASSPRDTYSGELFF
J gene: TRBJ1-2; V gene: TRBV5-6; D gene: TRBD1; clone size: NA; CDR3 DNA: TGTGCCAGCAGGTTGGGACAGGGGATTAACTATGGCTACACCTTC; CDR3 protein: CASRLGQGINYGYTF
J gene: TRBJ2-1; V gene: TRBV18; D gene: TRBD2; clone size: NA; CDR3 DNA: TGTGCCAGCGCGGGACTAGCGGGAGACGAGCAGTTCTTC; CDR3 protein: CASAGLAGDEQFF
J gene: TRBJ2-2; V gene: TRBV19; D gene: TRBD1; clone size: NA; CDR3 DNA: TGTGCCAGTAGTATGAGGCCACAGGGGGCGACCGGGGAGCTGTTTTTT; CDR3 protein: CASSMRPQGATGELFF
J gene: TRBJ2-3; V gene: TRBV19; D gene: NA; clone size: NA; CDR3 DNA: TGTGCCAGTAGCCCCGCGGGTAGACAACGCTCTTCACATGGCACAGATACGCAGTATTTT; CDR3 protein: CASSPAGRQRSSHGTDTQYF
J gene: TRBJ1-2; V gene: TRBV19; D gene: NA; clone size: NA; CDR3 DNA: TGTGCCAGTAGTGTACCCGGGACTCGAGGCTATGGCTACACCTTC; CDR3 protein: CASSVPGTRGYGYTF
J gene: TRBJ2-1; V gene: TRBV11-2; D gene: NA; clone size: NA; CDR3 DNA: TGTGCCAGCAGCCCCGCCGCGCTAGCGACCACCTACAATGAGCAGTTCTTC; CDR3 protein: CASSPAALATTYNEQFF
J gene: TRBJ1-4; V gene: TRBV11-2; D gene: NA; clone size: NA; CDR3 DNA: TGTGCCAGCAGCAGGGTGGGGGGGAATGAAAAACTGTTTTTT; CDR3 protein: CASSRVGGNEKLFF
J gene: TRBJ2-2; V gene: TRBV7-3; D gene: TRBD2; clone size: NA; CDR3 DNA: TGTGCCAGCAGCCCCCGTGCGGGGGGCCCGACCGGGGAGCTGTTTTTT; CDR3 protein: CASSPRAGGPTGELFF
J gene: TRBJ2-2; V gene: TRBV5-4; D gene: TRBD1; clone size: NA; CDR3 DNA: TGTGCCAGCAGCTTGGATCGCTCCAGGGGGCCGAACACCGGGGAGCTGTTTTTT; CDR3 protein: CASSLDRSRGPNTGELFF
J gene: TRBJ2-3; V gene: TRBV7-3; D gene: TRBD2; clone size: NA; CDR3 DNA: TGTGCCAGCAGCCGGGTAGCGGGGAACACAGATACGCAGTATTTT; CDR3 protein: CASSRVAGNTDTQYF
J gene: TRBJ1-2; V gene: TRBV27; D gene: NA; clone size: once; CDR3 DNA: TGTGCCAGCAGTTTATCTTACAGGGCTCAGGGCAATGGCTACACCTTC; CDR3 protein: CASSLSYRAQGNGYTF
J gene: TRBJ2-4; V gene: TRBV11-2; D gene: TRBD1; clone size: once; CDR3 DNA: TGTGCCAGCAGCTTAACGGGACAGGGATCCCAAAGCATTCAGTACTTC; CDR3 protein: CASSLTGQGSQSIQYF
J gene: TRBJ2-7; V gene: TRBV5-1; D gene: TRBD2; clone size: NA; CDR3 DNA: TGCGCCAGCACTCTGGGGGCTAGCGGGAGGGCCGCCTACGAGCAGTACTTC; CDR3 protein: CASTLGASGRAAYEQYF
J gene: TRBJ1-4; V gene: TRBV30; D gene: NA; clone size: NA; CDR3 DNA: TGTGCAGGGAGGTTGGGGGGAGGCGAAAAACTGTTTTTT; CDR3 protein: CAGRLGGGEKLFF
J gene: TRBJ1-1; V gene: TRBV18; D gene: TRBD1; clone size: NA; CDR3 DNA: TGTGCCAGCTCACCCGACAGGGACCCTGAAGCTTTCTTT; CDR3 protein: CASSPDRDPEAFF
J gene: TRBJ1-1; V gene: TRBV30; D gene: NA; clone size: NA; CDR3 DNA: TGTGCCTGGAGCGCCTCGGGGAACACTGAAGCTTTCTTT; CDR3 protein: CAWSASGNTEAFF
J gene: TRBJ2-1; V gene: TRBV19; D gene: TRBD2; clone size: NA; CDR3 DNA: TGTGCCAGTAGTATAACTAGCGGGAGGGGGAACAATGAGCAGTTCTTC; CDR3 protein: CASSITSGRGNNEQFF
J gene: TRBJ2-7; V gene: TRBV5-1; D gene: TRBD2; clone size: NA; CDR3 DNA: TGCGCCAGCAGCTTGGACTCTAGCGGGGGCATATCCTACGAGCAGTACTTC; CDR3 protein: CASSLDSSGGISYEQYF
J gene: TRBJ2-3; V gene: TRBV28; D gene: TRBD2; clone size: NA; CDR3 DNA: TGTGCCAGCAGTTTATACGGGGGAGTAGCGGGAGTAGAAGATACGCAGTATTTT; CDR3 protein: CASSLYGGVAGVEDTQYF
J gene: TRBJ1-2; V gene: TRBV18; D gene: NA; clone size: NA; CDR3 DNA: TGTGCCAGCTCCACGCAGGGGATCGGTGGCTACACCTTC; CDR3 protein: CASSTQGIGGYTF
J gene: TRBJ2-7; V gene: TRBV19; D gene: TRBD2; clone size: NA; CDR3 DNA: TGTGCCAGTAGTATCTCGCTAGCGGGGGCCTACGAGCAGTACTTC; CDR3 protein: CASSISLAGAYEQYF
J gene: TRBJ2-7; V gene: TRBV7-3; D gene: TRBD2; clone size: once; CDR3 DNA: TGTGCCAGCAGCCCCGGGAAGCGGGAAATTGGGGAGCAGTACTTC; CDR3 protein: CASSPGKREIGEQYF
J gene: TRBJ1-1; V gene: TRBV5-1; D gene: TRBD1; clone size: NA; CDR3 DNA: TGCGCCAGCAGCTTGGGGCACAGGGGGCGACAGAACACTGAAGCTTTCTTT; CDR3 protein: CASSLGHRGRQNTEAFF
J gene: TRBJ2-7; V gene: TRBV18; D gene: NA; clone size: NA; CDR3 DNA: TGTGCCAGCTCAGAGAGTGGGGGCGCGACCGAGCAGTACTTC; CDR3 protein: CASSESGGATEQYF
J gene: TRBJ2-7; V gene: TRBV15; D gene: NA; clone size: NA; CDR3 DNA: TGTGCCACCAGCAGAGATCTCACAGGGAGCTACGAGCAGTACTTC; CDR3 protein: CATSRDLTGSYEQYF
J gene: TRBJ1-2; V gene: TRBV5-1; D gene: TRBD1; clone size: NA; CDR3 DNA: TGCGCCAGCAGCTTGGGGGACAGAAACTCATATGGCTACACCTTC; CDR3 protein: CASSLGDRNSYGYTF
J gene: TRBJ2-1; V gene: TRBV28; D gene: TRBD2; clone size: NA; CDR3 DNA: TGTGCCAGCAGTTTGTCTAGCGGAAACAATGAGCAGTTCTTC; CDR3 protein: CASSLSSGNNEQFF
J gene: TRBJ2-5; V gene: TRBV5-6; D gene: TRBD2; clone size: NA; CDR3 DNA: TGTGCCAGCAGCTTGAGTAGGTGGGGGGGAGAGACCCAGTACTTC; CDR3 protein: CASSLSRWGGETQYF
J gene: TRBJ2-5; V gene: TRBV15; D gene: NA; clone size: once; CDR3 DNA: TGTGCCACCAGCCGAGAAGGGGTGGAGACCCAGTACTTC; CDR3 protein: CATSREGVETQYF
J gene: TRBJ1-5; V gene: TRBV27; D gene: TRBD1; clone size: NA; CDR3 DNA: TGTGCCAGCAGTTTACAAGGGACAGGGGGCTTTCAGCCCCAGCATTTT; CDR3 protein: CASSLQGTGGFQPQHF
J gene: TRBJ2-3; V gene: TRBV30; D gene: TRBD2; clone size: NA; CDR3 DNA: TGTGCCTGGAGTGTAGGACTAGCGGGGGGTACGCAGTATTTT; CDR3 protein: CAWSVGLAGGTQYF
J gene: TRBJ2-7; V gene: TRBV28; D gene: TRBD2; clone size: NA; CDR3 DNA: TGTGCCAGCAGTACCCCCGGACTAGCGGGAGCGAAGTACGAGCAGTACTTC; CDR3 protein: CASSTPGLAGAKYEQYF
J gene: TRBJ2-7; V gene: TRBV7-3; D gene: NA; clone size: NA; CDR3 DNA: TGTGCCAGCAGCTCCCCCGCCTACGAGCAGTACTTC; CDR3 protein: CASSSPAYEQYF
J gene: TRBJ1-2; V gene: TRBV18; D gene: NA; clone size: NA; CDR3 DNA: TGTGCCAGCTCACCGCCCAGGGGTAACTATGGCTACACCTTC; CDR3 protein: CASSPPRGNYGYTF
J gene: TRBJ1-4; V gene: TRBV28; D gene: TRBD1; clone size: NA; CDR3 DNA: TGTGCCAGCAGTCGACAGGGGGCCTCAACTAATGAAAAACTGTTTTTT; CDR3 protein: CASSRQGASTNEKLFF
J gene: TRBJ2-7; V gene: TRBV27; D gene: TRBD2; clone size: NA; CDR3 DNA: TGTGCCAGCAGTTACCGACTAGCGGGGATGTACGAGCAGTACTTC; CDR3 protein: CASSYRLAGMYEQYF
J gene: TRBJ1-6; V gene: TRBV18; D gene: NA; clone size: once; CDR3 DNA: TGTGCCAGCTCCCTAACAGGGAATTCACCCCTCCACTTT; CDR3 protein: CASSLTGNSPLHF
J gene: TRBJ1-1; V gene: TRBV4-2; D gene: NA; clone size: NA; CDR3 DNA: TGTGCCAGCAGAGGGGTTCGGAACACTGAAGCTTTCTTT; CDR3 protein: CASRGVRNTEAFF
J gene: TRBJ2-5; V gene: TRBV6-5; D gene: NA; clone size: NA; CDR3 DNA: TGTGCCACCAATAAACAGGGAGTTAGGGAGACCCAGTACTTC; CDR3 protein: CATNKQGVRETQYF
J gene: TRBJ1-1; V gene: TRBV18; D gene: NA; clone size: many; CDR3 DNA: TGTGCCAGCTCACCACAAGAGGGAATAACCGACGAAGCTTTCTTT; CDR3 protein: CASSPQEGITDEAFF
J gene: TRBJ1-2; V gene: TRBV5-1; D gene: TRBD1; clone size: NA; CDR3 DNA: TGCGCCAGCAGCTTGGTTCCAGGGGGCGACTATGGCTACACCTTC; CDR3 protein: CASSLVPGGDYGYTF
J gene: TRBJ2-1; V gene: TRBV12-5; D gene: NA; clone size: NA; CDR3 DNA: TGTGCTAGTGGTAATTTAGGGGGCAATGAGCAGTTCTTC; CDR3 protein: CASGNLGGNEQFF
J gene: TRBJ2-2; V gene: TRBV7-3; D gene: NA; clone size: once; CDR3 DNA: TGTGCCAGCAGCTTACAGAGTAGCGGGAACACCGGGGAGCTGTTTTTT; CDR3 protein: CASSLQSSGNTGELFF
J gene: TRBJ2-7; V gene: TRBV5-6; D gene: TRBD2; clone size: NA; CDR3 DNA: TGTGCCAGCAGCAGAATGGTAGCGGGAGGCTACGAGCAGTACTTC; CDR3 protein: CASSRMVAGGYEQYF
J gene: TRBJ1-1; V gene: TRBV27; D gene: TRBD1; clone size: NA; CDR3 DNA: TGTGCCAGCAGGGGGACAGGGAGGTCCGCTGAAGCTTTCTTT; CDR3 protein: CASRGTGRSAEAFF
J gene: TRBJ2-7; V gene: TRBV18; D gene: NA; clone size: NA; CDR3 DNA: TGTGCCAGCTCATACTCCTACGAGCAGTACTTC; CDR3 protein: CASSYSYEQYF
J gene: TRBJ2-7; V gene: TRBV11-2; D gene: TRBD2; clone size: NA; CDR3 DNA: TGTGCCAGCAGCTTATTACTAGCGGGCTTGGATCGGCAGTACTTC; CDR3 protein: CASSLLLAGLDRQYF
J gene: TRBJ1-5; V gene: TRBV15; D gene: TRBD1; clone size: once; CDR3 DNA: TGTGCCACCCAATCGGGACAGGGGGATCGGTATCAGCCCCAGCATTTT; CDR3 protein: CATQSGQGDRYQPQHF